The clone carrying this T cell receptor (beta chain) has just a few counts. Antigen specificity is unknown. This record comes from a study of blood T cells in healthy people across ages. Germline V lookup: CDR1 WNHNN, CDR2 SYGVQD (reference sequence). J gave up 9 bases and V 6 bases, and 9 bases lay outside the gene matches. The CDR3 length is 15 residues. Study-wide results and limits: Underestimates were what the diversity estimates from one million T cells were considered to be.

Combining a sample-barcoded 5' primer with a J-beta primer mix, a second PCR ran for roughly 7 to 11 cycles. Every cDNA molecule carried a tag from a template-switch adaptor bearing 12 random nucleotides. TCRdb ran MiXCR on the 5' RACE reads and lists one entry per CDR3 protein. The table lists fewer than 700,000 distinct CDR3 sequences, around 38% of them singletons. This clonotype originated in an elderly man in good health. Sequencing was done on a sample of blood. The V and J genes are TRBV10-1 and TRBJ2-1, with 12 bases matching TRBD2. The CDR3 nucleotides read TGCGCCAGCAGCGAAACTAGCGGGAGGTCAAGTGAGCAGTTCTTC. Its translation is CASSETSGRSSEQFF.